The T cell receptor beta chain described here comes from a study of blood T cell repertoires in COVID-19. Study details: Both acute and convalescent COVID-19 samples were obtained from the United States, Italy and Spain.

Per the original methods: From reference gene primer amplification, estimates of nucleated cell counts were derived. TCRdb's copy holds only in-frame clones and misses some; the assay was immunoSEQ multiplex PCR. V, J and clone size were drawn from that table, and D and trimming were deduced from the DNA. The sample shows approximately 250,000 clones, roughly 88% of them seen only once. The CDR3 has 15 residues. In germline, CDR1 is MNHEY, CDR2 SVGAGI. V lost 5 bases and J 1 base, leaving 13 bases between the germline ends. The receptor's source is a woman in her 40s with acute COVID-19. The rearrangement joins TRBV6-5 to TRBJ2-3, with a tentative D call TRBD1 (7 bases). Sequenced material: PBMCs or T cells enriched from blood (not recorded which). The CDR3 DNA reads TGTGCCAGCAGTAGGGGGCGGGAAGGCACAGATACGCAGTATTTT. It translates to CASSRGREGTDTQYF.